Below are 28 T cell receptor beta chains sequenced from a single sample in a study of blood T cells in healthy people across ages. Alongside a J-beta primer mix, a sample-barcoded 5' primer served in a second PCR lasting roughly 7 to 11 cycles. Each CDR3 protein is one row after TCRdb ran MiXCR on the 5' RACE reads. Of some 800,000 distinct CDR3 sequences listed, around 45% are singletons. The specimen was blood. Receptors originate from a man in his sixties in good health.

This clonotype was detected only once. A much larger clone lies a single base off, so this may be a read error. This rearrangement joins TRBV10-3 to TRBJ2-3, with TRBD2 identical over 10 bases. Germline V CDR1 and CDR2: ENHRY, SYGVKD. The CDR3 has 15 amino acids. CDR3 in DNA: TGTGCCACCAGTCCTAGCGGGGGCCTCACAGATACGCAGTATTTT. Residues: CATSPSGGLTDTQYF.

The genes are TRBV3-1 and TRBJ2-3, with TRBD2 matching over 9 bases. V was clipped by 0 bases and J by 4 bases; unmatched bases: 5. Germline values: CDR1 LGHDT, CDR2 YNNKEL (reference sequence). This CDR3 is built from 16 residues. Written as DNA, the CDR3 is TGTGCCAGCAGCCAAGATCTAGCGGGGCCGGCAGATACGCAGTATTTT. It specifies CASSQDLAGPADTQYF.

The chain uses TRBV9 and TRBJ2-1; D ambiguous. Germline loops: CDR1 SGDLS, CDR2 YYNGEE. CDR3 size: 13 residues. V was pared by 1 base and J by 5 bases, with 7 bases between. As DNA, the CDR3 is TGTGCCAGCAGCGTATTAATAGACAATGAGCAGTTCTTC. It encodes CASSVLIDNEQFF.

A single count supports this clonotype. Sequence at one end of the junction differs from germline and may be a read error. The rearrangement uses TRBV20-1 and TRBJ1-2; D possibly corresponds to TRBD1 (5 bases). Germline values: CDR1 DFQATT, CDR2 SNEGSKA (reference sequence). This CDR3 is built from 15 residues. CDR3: CSARGTRVSQYGCTF. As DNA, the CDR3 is TGCAGTGCTAGGGGTACCAGGGTGAGTCAATATGGCTGCACCTTC.

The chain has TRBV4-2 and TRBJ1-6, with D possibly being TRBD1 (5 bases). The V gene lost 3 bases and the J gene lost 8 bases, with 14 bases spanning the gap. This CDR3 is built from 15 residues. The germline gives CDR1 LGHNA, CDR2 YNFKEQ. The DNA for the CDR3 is TGTGCCAGCAGCCATGAATTTGACAGTCATTCACCCCTCCACTTT. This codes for CASSHEFDSHSPLHF.

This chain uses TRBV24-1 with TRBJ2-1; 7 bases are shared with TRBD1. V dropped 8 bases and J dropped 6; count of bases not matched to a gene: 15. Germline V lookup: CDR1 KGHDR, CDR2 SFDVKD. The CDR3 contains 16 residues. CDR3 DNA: TGTGCCACCAACGGGCCAGGGACAGAGAAGGTCAATGAGCAGTTCTTC. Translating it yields CATNGPGTEKVNEQFF.

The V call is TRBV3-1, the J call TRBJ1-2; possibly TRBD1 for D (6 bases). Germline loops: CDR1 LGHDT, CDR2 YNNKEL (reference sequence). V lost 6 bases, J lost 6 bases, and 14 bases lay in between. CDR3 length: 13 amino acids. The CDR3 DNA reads TGTGCCAGCAGTCGGACAGTTTGGGATGGCTACACCTTC. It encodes CASSRTVWDGYTF.

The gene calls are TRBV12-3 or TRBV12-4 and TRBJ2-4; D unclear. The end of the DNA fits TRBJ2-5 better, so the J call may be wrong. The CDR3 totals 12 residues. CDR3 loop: CASRMGQETQYF. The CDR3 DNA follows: TGTGCCAGCAGAATGGGTCAAGAGACCCAGTACTTC.

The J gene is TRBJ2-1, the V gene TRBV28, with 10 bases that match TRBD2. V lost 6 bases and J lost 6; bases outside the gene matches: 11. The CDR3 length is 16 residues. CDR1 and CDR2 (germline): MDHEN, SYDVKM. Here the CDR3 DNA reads TGTGCCAGCAGGGGAGGAGCGGGGGGGCCGAGCAATGAGCAGTTCTTC. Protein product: CASRGGAGGPSNEQFF.

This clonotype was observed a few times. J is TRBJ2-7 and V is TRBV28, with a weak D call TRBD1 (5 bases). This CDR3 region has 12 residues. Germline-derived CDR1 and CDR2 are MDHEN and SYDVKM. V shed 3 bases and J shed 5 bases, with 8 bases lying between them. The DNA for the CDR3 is TGTGCCAGCAGTTTCAGGGTCCACGAGCAGTACTTC. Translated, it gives CASSFRVHEQYF.

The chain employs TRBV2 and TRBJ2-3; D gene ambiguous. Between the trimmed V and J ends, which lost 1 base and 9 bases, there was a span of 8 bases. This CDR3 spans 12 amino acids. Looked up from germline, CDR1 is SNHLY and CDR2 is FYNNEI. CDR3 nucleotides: TGTGCCAGCAGTGAAGGAGGTGGGACGCAGTATTTT. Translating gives CASSEGGGTQYF.

In nucleotides, the CDR3 is TGTGCCAGCAGTTACTCGACTAGCCTCCCTAATTACGAGCAGTACTTC. This sequence encodes CASSYSTSLPNYEQYF. The J gene is TRBJ2-5, the V gene TRBV6-2 or TRBV6-3; the match to TRBD2 covers 7 bases. The end of the DNA fits TRBJ2-7 better, so the J call may be wrong. The germline gives CDR1 MNHEY, CDR2 SVGEGT. The CDR3 runs to 16 residues.

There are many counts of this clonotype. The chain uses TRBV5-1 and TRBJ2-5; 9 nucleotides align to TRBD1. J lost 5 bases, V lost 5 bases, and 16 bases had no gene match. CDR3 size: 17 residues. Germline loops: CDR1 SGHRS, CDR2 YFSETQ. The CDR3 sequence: CASRSLLTGGSGETQYF. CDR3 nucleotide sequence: TGCGCCAGCAGATCCCTATTGACAGGGGGGTCTGGGGAGACCCAGTACTTC.

The DNA for the CDR3 is TGTGCCAGCAGCCAAGGGGGACAGTCAGGAGCCCACTATGGCTACACCTTC. Translation gives CASSQGGQSGAHYGYTF. This chain connects TRBV3-1 to TRBJ1-2, with TRBD1 matching 7 bases. The ends lost 1 base at V and 3 bases at J; junction bases unmatched: 11. The CDR3 runs 17 residues. In germline, CDR1 is LGHDT, CDR2 YNNKEL (reference sequence).

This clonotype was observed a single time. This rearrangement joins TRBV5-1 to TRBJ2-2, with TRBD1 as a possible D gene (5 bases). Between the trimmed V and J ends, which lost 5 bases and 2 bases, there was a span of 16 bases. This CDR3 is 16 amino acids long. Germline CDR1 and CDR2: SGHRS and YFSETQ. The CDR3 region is CASRVQMGLNTGELFF. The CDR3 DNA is TGCGCCAGCAGGGTCCAAATGGGGCTAAACACCGGGGAGCTGTTTTTT. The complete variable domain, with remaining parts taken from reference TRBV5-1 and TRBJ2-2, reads KAGVTQTPRYLIKTRGQQVTLSCSPISGHRSVSWYQQTPGQGLQFLFEYFSETQRNKGNFPGRFSGRQFSNSRSEMNVSTLELGDSALYLCASRVQMGLNTGELFFGEGSRLTVL.

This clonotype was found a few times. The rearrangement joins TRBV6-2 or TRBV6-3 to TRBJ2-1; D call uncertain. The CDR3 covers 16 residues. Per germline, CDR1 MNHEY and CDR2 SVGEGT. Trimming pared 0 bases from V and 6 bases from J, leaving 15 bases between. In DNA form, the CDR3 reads TGTGCCAGCAGTTACTCGAGTAGGGTATTCGTCAATGAGCAGTTCTTC. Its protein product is CASSYSSRVFVNEQFF.

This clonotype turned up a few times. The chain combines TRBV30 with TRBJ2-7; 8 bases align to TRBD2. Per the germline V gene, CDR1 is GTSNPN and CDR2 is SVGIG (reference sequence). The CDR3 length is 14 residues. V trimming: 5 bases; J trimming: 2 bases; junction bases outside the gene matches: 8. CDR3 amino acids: CAWLPGGAAYEQYF. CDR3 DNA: TGTGCCTGGCTGCCGGGGGGGGCCGCCTACGAGCAGTACTTC. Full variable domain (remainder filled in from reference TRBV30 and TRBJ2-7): SQTIHQWPATLVQPVGSPLSLECTVEGTSNPNLYWYRQAAGRGLQLLFYSVGIGQISSEVPQNLSASRPQDRQFILSSKKLLLSDSGFYLCAWLPGGAAYEQYFGPGTRLTVT.

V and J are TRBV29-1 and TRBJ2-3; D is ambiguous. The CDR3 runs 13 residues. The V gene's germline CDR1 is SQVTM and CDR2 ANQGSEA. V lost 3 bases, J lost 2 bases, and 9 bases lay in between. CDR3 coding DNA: TGCAGCGTTGATGTGGGATCCACAGATACGCAGTATTTT. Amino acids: CSVDVGSTDTQYF.

CDR3 loop: CASSLVRQGVYEQYF. CDR3 DNA: TGCGCCAGCAGCTTGGTTCGACAGGGGGTCTACGAGCAGTACTTC. The chain uses TRBV5-1 and TRBJ2-7, with 9 bases matching TRBD1. The CDR3 sequence is 15 residues long. The germline gives CDR1 SGHRS, CDR2 YFSETQ. J gave up 3 bases and V 0 bases, and 4 bases lay outside the gene matches.

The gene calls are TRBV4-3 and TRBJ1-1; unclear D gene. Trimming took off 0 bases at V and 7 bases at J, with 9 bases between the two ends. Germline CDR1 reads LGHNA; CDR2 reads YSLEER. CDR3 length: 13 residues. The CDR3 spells CASSQDQGSEAFF. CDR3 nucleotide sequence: TGCGCCAGCAGCCAAGATCAAGGCAGTGAAGCTTTCTTT.

This CDR3 is CASSVENRQVYGYTF. The CDR3 DNA is TGTGCCAGCAGCGTAGAGAATAGACAGGTATATGGCTACACCTTC. V usage is TRBV9 and J usage is TRBJ1-2; perhaps TRBD1 as D (6 bases). Germline CDR1 SGDLS, CDR2 YYNGEE. The length of the CDR3 is 15 residues. Trimming cost V 0 bases and J 5 bases, with 14 bases left between them.

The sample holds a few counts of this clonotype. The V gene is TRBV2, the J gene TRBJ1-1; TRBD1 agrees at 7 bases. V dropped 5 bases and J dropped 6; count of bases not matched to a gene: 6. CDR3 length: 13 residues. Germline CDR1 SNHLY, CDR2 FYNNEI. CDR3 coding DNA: TGTGCCAGCAGTCGACAGGGTCGGCCTGAAGCTTTCTTT. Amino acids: CASSRQGRPEAFF.

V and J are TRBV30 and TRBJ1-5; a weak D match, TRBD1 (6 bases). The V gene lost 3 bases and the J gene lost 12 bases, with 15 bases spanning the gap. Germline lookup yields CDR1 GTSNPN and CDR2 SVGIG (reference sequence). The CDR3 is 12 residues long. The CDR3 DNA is TGTGCCTGGAGCCCGGACAGCAAGGTCCAGCATTTT. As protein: CAWSPDSKVQHF.

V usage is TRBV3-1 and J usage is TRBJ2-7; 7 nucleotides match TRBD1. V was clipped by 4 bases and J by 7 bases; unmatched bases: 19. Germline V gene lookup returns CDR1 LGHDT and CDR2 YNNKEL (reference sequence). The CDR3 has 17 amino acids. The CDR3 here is CASSPQDRTLLYQEQYF. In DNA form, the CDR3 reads TGTGCCAGCAGCCCCCAGGACAGGACACTCCTATATCAAGAGCAGTACTTC.

The CDR3 nucleotides are TGTGCCAGCAGCGTAGGGGGCCACAACACTGAAGCTTTCTTT. Translated, it gives CASSVGGHNTEAFF. This chain joins TRBV9 and TRBJ1-1; TRBD1 is a possible D gene (5 bases). This CDR3 has 14 residues. Trimming took off 0 bases at V and 2 bases at J, with 8 bases between the two ends. Germline CDR1 SGDLS, CDR2 YYNGEE.

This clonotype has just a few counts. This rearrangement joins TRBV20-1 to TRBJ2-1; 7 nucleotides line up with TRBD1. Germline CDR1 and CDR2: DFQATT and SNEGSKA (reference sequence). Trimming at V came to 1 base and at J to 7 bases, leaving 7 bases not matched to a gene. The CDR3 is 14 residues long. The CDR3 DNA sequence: TGCAGTGCTAGAGTAAGGGGGCCGGGGAATGAGCAGTTCTTC. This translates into CSARVRGPGNEQFF.

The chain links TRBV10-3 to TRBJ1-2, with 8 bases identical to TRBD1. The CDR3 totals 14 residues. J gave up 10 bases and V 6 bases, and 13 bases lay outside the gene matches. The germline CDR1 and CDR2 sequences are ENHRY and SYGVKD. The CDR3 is CAISRQGIRSVYTF. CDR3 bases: TGTGCCATCAGCCGACAGGGGATAAGATCGGTCTACACCTTC.

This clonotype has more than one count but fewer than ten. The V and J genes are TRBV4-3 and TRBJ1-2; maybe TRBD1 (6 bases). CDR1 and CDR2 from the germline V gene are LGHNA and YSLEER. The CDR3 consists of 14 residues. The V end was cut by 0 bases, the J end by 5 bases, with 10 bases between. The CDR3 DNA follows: TGCGCCAGCAGCCAAGATAAAAGGGGGTATGGCTACACCTTC. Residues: CASSQDKRGYGYTF.